These T cell receptor beta chains were read from a single sample in a study of response to subunit inactivated influenza vaccine. TCRdb processed the RT-PCR reads anew with MiXCR; each CDR3 protein has one entry. The sample holds about 700,000 distinct CDR3 sequences; 14% are singletons and the top ten take less than 9%. Source: PBMCs from blood, taken 14 to 15 days before vaccination. Receptors originate from a man aged 45-65 years who received an inactivated influenza vaccine. Both conserved end residues are part of each CDR3. The D gene is left open where the match is weak. Clone size is given for some rows only: seen once, a few or many times, or a class if the clone is expanded.

d_call j_call clone_size v_call cdr3_nt cdr3_aa
NA TRBJ2-3 few TRBV27 TGTGCCAGCAGTCCTCGTAGACCCACAGATACGCAGTATTTT CASSPRRPTDTQYF
NA TRBJ2-2 NA TRBV2 TGTGCCAGCAGTGTCAGGCGGGGCGCGAACACCGGGGAGCTGTTTTTT CASSVRRGANTGELFF
TRBD2 TRBJ2-2 many TRBV7-2 TGTGCCAGCAGCGCTAGCGGCAGGAACACCGGGGAGCTGTTTTTT CASSASGRNTGELFF
TRBD2 TRBJ2-1 NA TRBV9 TGTGCCAGCAGCCCGAGTGGGACTAGGACGAATGAGCAGTTCTTC CASSPSGTRTNEQFF
NA TRBJ2-3 many TRBV5-1 TGCGCCAGCAGCCCGCCAGGGAGGCCAGATACGCAGTATTTT CASSPPGRPDTQYF
TRBD1 TRBJ1-2 NA TRBV5-4 TGTGCCAGCAGCTCTATGACAGGGGGCCGTGGGGGCTACACCTTC CASSSMTGGRGGYTF
TRBD1 TRBJ1-2 many TRBV20-1 TGCAGTGCTAGAGCCATGACAGGGAACTATGGCTACACCTTC CSARAMTGNYGYTF
TRBD1 TRBJ2-5 once TRBV7-6 TGTTCCAGCAGCTCCACCGGGACAGGGGTGGAGACCCAGTACTTC CSSSSTGTGVETQYF
NA TRBJ2-2 few TRBV4-3 TGCGCCAGCAGCCAAGGAGGAGGGCAAACCGGGGAGCTGTTTTTT CASSQGGGQTGELFF
TRBD1 TRBJ2-7 NA TRBV7-2 TGTGCCAGCAGTCCACAGGGGCAGAACGAGCAGTACTTC CASSPQGQNEQYF
TRBD2 TRBJ2-2 NA TRBV11-2 TGTGCCAGCAGCTTAGGACTAGCGGGGGGGCTCCACGGGGAGCTGTTTTTT CASSLGLAGGLHGELFF
NA TRBJ2-3 NA TRBV12-3/TRBV12-4 TGTGCCAGCAGTGGGACTTTAGCTCCAAGCACAGATACGCAGTATTTT CASSGTLAPSTDTQYF
NA TRBJ2-4 many TRBV3-2 TGTGCCACCGCCCCTGGGGGGCTAGCCAAAAACATTCAGTACTTC CATAPGGLAKNIQYF
NA TRBJ2-2 many TRBV6-5 TGTGCCAGCAGTTACGGTGGGGGGACCGGGGAGCTGTTTTTT CASSYGGGTGELFF
NA TRBJ2-7 many TRBV14 TGTGCCAGCAAGGGTGGGGACTCCTACGAGCAGTACTTC CASKGGDSYEQYF